The 16 T cell receptor beta chains given below trace back to one sample, sequenced in a study of tumor-infiltrating lymphocytes in localized non-small cell lung cancer. Data came from immunoSEQ multiplex PCR; TCRdb stores just in-frame clones and leaves some out. Altogether about 15,000 clones are present, 65% to 85% being singletons, with the ten largest covering about a tenth. The sequenced sample was uninvolved lung tissue not adjacent to the tumor. Source of these receptors: a human donor with non-small cell lung cancer.

The chain couples TRBV2 to TRBJ2-5; D not resolved. The CDR3 has 13 amino acids. V lost 4 bases and J lost 0, with 6 bases in between. Germline CDR1 and CDR2: SNHLY and FYNNEI. CDR3 coding DNA: TGTGCCAGCAGTGGCAGTTACCAAGAGACCCAGTACTTC. It specifies CASSGSYQETQYF. The full variable domain, completed using reference TRBV2 and TRBJ2-5, is EPEVTQTPSHQVTQMGQEVILRCVPISNHLYFYWYRQILGQKVEFLVSFYNNEISEKSEIFDDQFSVERPDGSNFTLKIRSTKLEDSAMYFCASSGSYQETQYFGPGTRLLVL.

The chain recombines TRBV11-2 with TRBJ1-1; D is uncertain. Trimming pared 0 bases from V and 3 bases from J, leaving 8 bases between. Looked up from germline, CDR1 is SGHAT and CDR2 is FQNNGV. The CDR3 sequence is 14 residues long. The CDR3 DNA sequence: TGTGCCAGCAGCTTAGATATCTTATACACTGAAGCTTTCTTT. Its translation is CASSLDILYTEAFF.

The V call is TRBV19, the J call TRBJ2-5, with a possible D match to TRBD1 (7 bases). Germline V lookup: CDR1 LNHDA, CDR2 SQIVND (reference sequence). The CDR3 is 11 residues long. CDR3 amino acids: CASQGGETQYF. The CDR3, as DNA: TGTGCATCGCAGGGGGGAGAGACCCAGTACTTC.

The rearrangement links TRBV6-1 to TRBJ1-2; weak D call: TRBD1 (5 bases). With 4 bases removed from V and 5 bases from J, the gap between germline ends came to 14 bases. The CDR3 totals 14 residues. Germline CDR1 and CDR2: MNHNS and SASEGT. CDR3 in amino acids: CASSAQTDPYGYTF. In DNA, the CDR3 is TGTGCCAGCAGTGCCCAGACAGACCCTTATGGCTACACCTTC.

The chain carries TRBV7-6 and TRBJ1-1; the match to TRBD1 covers 9 bases. V lost 5 bases to trimming and J lost 3 bases; unmatched junction nucleotides: 7. This CDR3 has 15 residues. Germline V CDR1 and CDR2: SGHVS, FNYEAQ. The CDR3 nucleotides are TGTGCCAGCAGCGCATGGACAGGGGAGGACACTGAAGCTTTCTTT. Its translation is CASSAWTGEDTEAFF.

V usage is TRBV6-5 and J usage is TRBJ2-1; TRBD2 matches 11 bases. CDR1 and CDR2 from the germline V gene are MNHEY and SVGAGI. The CDR3 extends over 15 amino acids. The junction had 11 bases not matched to a gene; V was cut back by 6 bases and J by 10 bases. The CDR3 DNA is TGTGCCAGCAGCTTAGCGGGAGGGCCCGAAAGGGAGCAGTTCTTC. Amino acids: CASSLAGGPEREQFF.

V and J are TRBV9 and TRBJ1-1, with D perhaps TRBD1 (6 bases). CDR3 length: 15 amino acids. Germline lookup yields CDR1 SGDLS and CDR2 YYNGEE. Trimming took 6 bases from V and 5 from J, leaving 20 bases between them. The CDR3 sequence is CASNSIQGGGTEAFF. Written as DNA, the CDR3 is TGTGCCAGCAACTCTATACAGGGTGGGGGAACTGAAGCTTTCTTT.

The V and J genes are TRBV5-1 and TRBJ2-1, with 8 bases identical to TRBD2. CDR3 length: 15 residues. Germline values: CDR1 SGHRS, CDR2 YFSETQ. The ends lost 2 bases at V and 8 bases at J; junction bases unmatched: 9. The CDR3 is CASSFGRENPYEQFF. Here the CDR3 DNA reads TGCGCCAGCAGCTTCGGGAGGGAGAATCCGTATGAGCAGTTCTTC.

The chain uses TRBV29-1 and TRBJ2-7; possible D gene TRBD1, 5 bases. The CDR3 is 15 amino acids. V was shortened by 3 bases and J by 4 bases, with 19 bases between the two germline ends. Germline V lookup: CDR1 SQVTM, CDR2 ANQGSEA. CDR3 protein: CSVDVKAQGTYEQYF. CDR3 DNA sequence: TGCAGCGTTGACGTTAAGGCTCAGGGCACTTACGAGCAGTACTTC.

This chain links TRBV13 with TRBJ1-1; a possible D gene is TRBD1 (5 bases). Trimming pared 1 base from V and 1 base from J, leaving 13 bases between. Germline V gene data show CDR1 as PRHDT and CDR2 as FYEKMQ (reference sequence). The CDR3 contains 16 residues. The CDR3 protein is CASSLEGSRENTEAFF. The CDR3 DNA is TGTGCCAGCAGCTTAGAAGGAAGCAGGGAGAACACTGAAGCTTTCTTT.

The chain has TRBV7-2 and TRBJ1-2; D is uncertain. This CDR3 has 16 amino acids. The V gene's germline CDR1 is SGHTA and CDR2 FQGNSA. Trimming pared 5 bases from V and 5 bases from J, leaving 21 bases between. The chain's CDR3 is CASSEGPRIFVYGYTF. The CDR3 bases are TGTGCCAGCAGCGAAGGACCCCGGATATTTGTTTATGGCTACACCTTC.

This clone is a singleton in its sample. The genes are TRBV11-3 and TRBJ2-1, with no clear D. The CDR3 runs to 19 residues. Trimming took off 5 bases at V and 0 bases at J, with 23 bases between the two ends. Germline lookup yields CDR1 SGHNT and CDR2 YENEEA. In DNA, the CDR3 is TGTGCCAGCAGCCCAATCGGCAGTCGGGCCGGTGGCTCCTACAATGAGCAGTTCTTC. This codes for CASSPIGSRAGGSYNEQFF.

This rearrangement joins TRBV6-1 to TRBJ2-6; unclear D gene. The germline V gene encodes CDR1 MNHNS and CDR2 SASEGT. V lost 7 bases to trimming and J lost 4 bases, with 8 bases between them. The CDR3 sequence is 13 residues long. This CDR3 reads CASTLMGANVLTF. CDR3 nucleotide sequence: TGTGCCAGCACACTGATGGGGGCCAACGTCCTGACTTTC.

This clone came up a few times. Within the sample, other DNA sequences also encode this same CDR3. The V call is TRBV4-1, the J call TRBJ1-2; D call uncertain. The germline V gene encodes CDR1 MGHRA and CDR2 YSYEKL. The CDR3 consists of 14 residues. Trimming took off 4 bases at V and 0 bases at J, with 9 bases between the two ends. This CDR3 is CASSRTVANYGYTF. The CDR3 nucleotides are TGCGCCAGCAGCCGCACGGTAGCTAACTATGGCTACACCTTC.

This chain links TRBV9 with TRBJ2-2; perhaps TRBD2 as D (6 bases). CDR1 is SGDLS, CDR2 YYNGEE, per germline. Between the trimmed V and J ends, which lost 0 bases and 9 bases, there was a span of 9 bases. The CDR3 loop spans 13 amino acids. The CDR3 region has the DNA TGTGCCAGCAGCGTAGGGGGGGAGCGGGAGCTGTTTTTT. Translation gives CASSVGGERELFF.

V is TRBV2 and J is TRBJ1-1; a weak D match, TRBD1 (5 bases). The CDR3 has 16 amino acids. V lost 7 bases, J lost 1 base, and 19 bases lay in between. Germline V lookup: CDR1 SNHLY, CDR2 FYNNEI. The CDR3 loop is CASKRDEAAGNTEAFF. The CDR3, as DNA: TGTGCCAGCAAACGGGACGAGGCCGCGGGGAACACTGAAGCTTTCTTT.